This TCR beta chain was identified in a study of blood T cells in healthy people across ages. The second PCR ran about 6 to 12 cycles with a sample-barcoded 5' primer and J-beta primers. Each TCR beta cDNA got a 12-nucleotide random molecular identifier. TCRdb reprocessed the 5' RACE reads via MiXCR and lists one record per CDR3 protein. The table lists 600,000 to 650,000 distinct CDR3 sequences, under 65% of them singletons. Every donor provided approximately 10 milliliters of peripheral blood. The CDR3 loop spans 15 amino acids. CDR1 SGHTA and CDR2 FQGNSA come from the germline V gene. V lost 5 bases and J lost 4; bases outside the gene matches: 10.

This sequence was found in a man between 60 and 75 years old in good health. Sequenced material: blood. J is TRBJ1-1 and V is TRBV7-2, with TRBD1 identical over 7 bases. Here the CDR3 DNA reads TGTGCCAGCAGCGGCGGGACAGCGAGGGTCACTGAAGCTTTCTTT. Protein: CASSGGTARVTEAFF. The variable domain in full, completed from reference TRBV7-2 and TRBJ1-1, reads GAGVSQSPSNKVTEKGKDVELRCDPISGHTALYWYRQSLGQGLEFLIYFQGNSAPDKSGLPSDRFSAERTGGSVSTLTIQRTQQEDSAVYLCASSGGTARVTEAFFGQGTRLTVV.